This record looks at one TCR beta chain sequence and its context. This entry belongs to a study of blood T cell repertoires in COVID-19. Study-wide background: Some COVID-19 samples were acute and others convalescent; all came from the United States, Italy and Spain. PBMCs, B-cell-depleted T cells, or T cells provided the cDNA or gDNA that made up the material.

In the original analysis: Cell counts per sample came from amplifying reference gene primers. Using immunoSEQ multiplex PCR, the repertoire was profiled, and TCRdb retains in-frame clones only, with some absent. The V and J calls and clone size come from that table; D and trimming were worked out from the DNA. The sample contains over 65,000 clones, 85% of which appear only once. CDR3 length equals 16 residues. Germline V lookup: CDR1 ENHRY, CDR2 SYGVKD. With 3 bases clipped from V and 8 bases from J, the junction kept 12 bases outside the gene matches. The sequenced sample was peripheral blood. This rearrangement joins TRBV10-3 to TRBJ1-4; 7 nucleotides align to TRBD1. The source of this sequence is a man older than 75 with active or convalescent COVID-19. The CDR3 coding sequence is TGTGCCATCAGTGATAATCGGGGACAGCAAAGAGAAAAACTGTTTTTT. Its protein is CAISDNRGQQREKLFF.